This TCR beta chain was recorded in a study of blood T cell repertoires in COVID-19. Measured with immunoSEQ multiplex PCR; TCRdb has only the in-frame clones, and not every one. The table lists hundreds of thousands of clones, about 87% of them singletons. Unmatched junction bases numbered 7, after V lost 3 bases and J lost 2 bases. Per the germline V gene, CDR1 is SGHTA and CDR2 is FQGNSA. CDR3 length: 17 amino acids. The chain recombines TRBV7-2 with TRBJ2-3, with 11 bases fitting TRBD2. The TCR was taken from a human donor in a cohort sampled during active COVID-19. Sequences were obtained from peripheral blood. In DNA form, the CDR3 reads TGTGCCAGCAGCTTGAAGGGTAGCGGGGGGGCCACAGATACGCAGTATTTT. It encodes CASSLKGSGGATDTQYF.